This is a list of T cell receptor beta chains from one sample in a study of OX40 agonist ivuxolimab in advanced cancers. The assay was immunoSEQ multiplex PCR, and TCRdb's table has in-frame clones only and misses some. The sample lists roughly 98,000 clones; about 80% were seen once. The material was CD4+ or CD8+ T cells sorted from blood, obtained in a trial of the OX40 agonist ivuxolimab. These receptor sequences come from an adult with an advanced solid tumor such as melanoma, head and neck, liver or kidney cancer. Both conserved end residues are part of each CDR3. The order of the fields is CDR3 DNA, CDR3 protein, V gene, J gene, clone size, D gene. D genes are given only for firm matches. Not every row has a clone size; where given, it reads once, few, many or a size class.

CDR3nt: TGTGCCAGCCAATTTTTACAGGGCTCCTACAATGAGCAGTTCTTC
CDR3aa: CASQFLQGSYNEQFF
v_gene: TRBV14
j_gene: TRBJ2-1
abundance: NA
d_gene: NA

CDR3nt: TGTGCCAGCAGCTCCCAGGGACAGGGGGTTTCACCCCTCCACTTT
CDR3aa: CASSSQGQGVSPLHF
v_gene: TRBV7-3
j_gene: TRBJ1-6
abundance: NA
d_gene: TRBD1

CDR3nt: TGTGCCAGCAGCTTAGACCGGGACAGGGGGCCGGGGGCTGTTCAGTACTTC
CDR3aa: CASSLDRDRGPGAVQYF
v_gene: TRBV11-3
j_gene: TRBJ2-4
abundance: once
d_gene: TRBD1

CDR3nt: TGTGCCAGCATGGCCCTGGCTAGCGGGAGTGGCAATGAGCAGTTCTTC
CDR3aa: CASMALASGSGNEQFF
v_gene: TRBV27
j_gene: TRBJ2-1
abundance: NA
d_gene: TRBD2

CDR3nt: TGTGCCAGCAGCCGGGACAGGGGAACGGGCTACACCTTC
CDR3aa: CASSRDRGTGYTF
v_gene: TRBV7-8
j_gene: TRBJ1-2
abundance: few
d_gene: TRBD1

CDR3nt: TGTGCCAGCAGCGTAGACTCAAACACAGATACGCAGTATTTT
CDR3aa: CASSVDSNTDTQYF
v_gene: TRBV9
j_gene: TRBJ2-3
abundance: few
d_gene: NA

CDR3nt: TGTGCCAGTAGTATAGTAGGGGACATCAATGAAAAACTGTTTTTT
CDR3aa: CASSIVGDINEKLFF
v_gene: TRBV19
j_gene: TRBJ1-4
abundance: NA
d_gene: NA

CDR3nt: TGTGCCAGCAGCTTAGCGTTTCAGGGGGGCCAAGAGACCCAGTACTTC
CDR3aa: CASSLAFQGGQETQYF
v_gene: TRBV7-2
j_gene: TRBJ2-5
abundance: NA
d_gene: NA

CDR3nt: TGTGCCAGCAGTCCAGGGAGTCCCACAACGACCCAGTACTTC
CDR3aa: CASSPGSPTTTQYF
v_gene: TRBV27
j_gene: TRBJ2-5
abundance: NA
d_gene: NA

CDR3nt: TGTGCCAGGGGCGGGACAGAGACCTCCGAGCAGTACTTC
CDR3aa: CARGGTETSEQYF
v_gene: TRBV5-3
j_gene: TRBJ2-7
abundance: few
d_gene: NA

CDR3nt: TGTGCCAGCAGCGTCCGAGCGGGAGGTGACTACAATGAGCAGTTCTTC
CDR3aa: CASSVRAGGDYNEQFF
v_gene: TRBV9
j_gene: TRBJ2-1
abundance: NA
d_gene: TRBD2

CDR3nt: TGTGCCAGTAGCCCGGGGCAGCCCTCGGGCACCGGGGAGCTGTTTTTT
CDR3aa: CASSPGQPSGTGELFF
v_gene: TRBV19
j_gene: TRBJ2-2
abundance: NA
d_gene: NA

CDR3nt: TGCGCCAGCAGACAAGAAGTAGCATCGCGGGGAGGTGAAAAACTGTTTTTT
CDR3aa: CASRQEVASRGGEKLFF
v_gene: TRBV4-1
j_gene: TRBJ1-4
abundance: NA
d_gene: NA

CDR3nt: TGTGCCAGCAGTGACCAGGCCTACTCCTACGAGCAGTACTTC
CDR3aa: CASSDQAYSYEQYF
v_gene: TRBV6-1
j_gene: TRBJ2-7
abundance: NA
d_gene: NA

CDR3nt: TGTGCCAGCAGCTTGGCGGCTAGTATACCCTACGAGCAGTACTTC
CDR3aa: CASSLAASIPYEQYF
v_gene: TRBV7-9
j_gene: TRBJ2-7
abundance: NA
d_gene: NA

CDR3nt: TGTGCCAGCAGAAGACAGGGACTAGAGAGAGATACGCAGTATTTT
CDR3aa: CASRRQGLERDTQYF
v_gene: TRBV2
j_gene: TRBJ2-3
abundance: NA
d_gene: NA

CDR3nt: TGTGCCAGTCGGGTAGCGGGCTCTTACAATGAGCAGTTCTTC
CDR3aa: CASRVAGSYNEQFF
v_gene: TRBV19
j_gene: TRBJ2-1
abundance: NA
d_gene: TRBD2

CDR3nt: TGTGCCAGCAGGGGACACACTGAAGCTTTCTTT
CDR3aa: CASRGHTEAFF
v_gene: TRBV28
j_gene: TRBJ1-1
abundance: once
d_gene: NA

CDR3nt: TGCGCCAGCAGCACGGGGGACAAGGTGGCTGAAGCTTTCTTT
CDR3aa: CASSTGDKVAEAFF
v_gene: TRBV5-1
j_gene: TRBJ1-1
abundance: few
d_gene: NA

CDR3nt: TGTGCCAGCACCGTGGGGGGGTACACAGATACGCAGTATTTT
CDR3aa: CASTVGGYTDTQYF
v_gene: TRBV7-2
j_gene: TRBJ2-3
abundance: NA
d_gene: TRBD2

CDR3nt: TGTGCCAGCAGTTACAGACAGCGAGGGGGCTACACCTTC
CDR3aa: CASSYRQRGGYTF
v_gene: TRBV6-5
j_gene: TRBJ1-2
abundance: once
d_gene: NA

CDR3nt: TGTGCCAGTTCGCATTATCAGAATAGCAATCAGCCCCAGCATTTT
CDR3aa: CASSHYQNSNQPQHF
v_gene: TRBV19
j_gene: TRBJ1-5
abundance: NA
d_gene: NA

CDR3nt: TGTGCCAGCAGCCAAACCCTAGCGGTAGACAATGAGCAGTTCTTC
CDR3aa: CASSQTLAVDNEQFF
v_gene: TRBV4-2
j_gene: TRBJ2-1
abundance: NA
d_gene: TRBD2

CDR3nt: TGTGCCAGCAGCCTAACCATTGGCTACGAGCAGTACTTC
CDR3aa: CASSLTIGYEQYF
v_gene: TRBV5-6
j_gene: TRBJ2-7
abundance: NA
d_gene: NA

CDR3nt: TGTGCCAGCAGCTTATATGCCGAGTCCTACGAGCAGTACTTC
CDR3aa: CASSLYAESYEQYF
v_gene: TRBV7-3
j_gene: TRBJ2-7
abundance: NA
d_gene: NA

CDR3nt: TGCGCCAGCAGCTTGGGGCAGGGCAAGAACACTGAAGCTTTCTTT
CDR3aa: CASSLGQGKNTEAFF
v_gene: TRBV5-1
j_gene: TRBJ1-1
abundance: NA
d_gene: NA

CDR3nt: TGTGCCAGCTCACTCGGACCCCGAGGAGACTCTGGAAACACCATATATTTT
CDR3aa: CASSLGPRGDSGNTIYF
v_gene: TRBV18
j_gene: TRBJ1-3
abundance: NA
d_gene: NA

CDR3nt: TGCGCCAGCAGCTTGGTGCCTGACAGGGGGAGCACAGATACGCAGTATTTT
CDR3aa: CASSLVPDRGSTDTQYF
v_gene: TRBV5-1
j_gene: TRBJ2-3
abundance: NA
d_gene: TRBD1

CDR3nt: TGCAGCGTTGCCGAGCGGGGGAGTGGGAATGAGCAGTTCTTC
CDR3aa: CSVAERGSGNEQFF
v_gene: TRBV29-1
j_gene: TRBJ2-1
abundance: NA
d_gene: TRBD2

CDR3nt: TGTGCCAGCAGCTTATTTAACACTGAAGCTTTCTTT
CDR3aa: CASSLFNTEAFF
v_gene: TRBV7-9
j_gene: TRBJ1-1
abundance: once
d_gene: NA

CDR3nt: TGTGCCAGCAGTGAAGCCCAGGGGATCTCCTATAATTCACCCCTCCACTTT
CDR3aa: CASSEAQGISYNSPLHF
v_gene: TRBV6-1
j_gene: TRBJ1-6
abundance: NA
d_gene: NA

CDR3nt: TGTGCCAGCAGCGTAGTTACCGGGGAGCTGTTTTTT
CDR3aa: CASSVVTGELFF
v_gene: TRBV9
j_gene: TRBJ2-2
abundance: NA
d_gene: NA

CDR3nt: TGTGCCAGCAGCTGGGGGGCCTCCTACGAGCAGTACTTC
CDR3aa: CASSWGASYEQYF
v_gene: TRBV5-4
j_gene: TRBJ2-7
abundance: NA
d_gene: NA

CDR3nt: TGTGCCAGCAGCCCCCGACTAGCGGGAGGTATTGATACGCAGTATTTT
CDR3aa: CASSPRLAGGIDTQYF
v_gene: TRBV11-1
j_gene: TRBJ2-3
abundance: NA
d_gene: TRBD2

CDR3nt: TGTGCCAGCAGCTTGGGCGTCGACTATGGCTACACCTTC
CDR3aa: CASSLGVDYGYTF
v_gene: TRBV7-6
j_gene: TRBJ1-2
abundance: few
d_gene: NA

CDR3nt: TGCGCCAGCAGCTTACGGGGGAGAGACGAAAAACTGTTTTTT
CDR3aa: CASSLRGRDEKLFF
v_gene: TRBV5-1
j_gene: TRBJ1-4
abundance: NA
d_gene: NA

CDR3nt: TGTGCCAGCAGTTCCCCCGGGACAGGGTATCGTACGCAGTATTTT
CDR3aa: CASSSPGTGYRTQYF
v_gene: TRBV2
j_gene: TRBJ2-3
abundance: NA
d_gene: TRBD1

CDR3nt: TGTGCCAGCAGCGTAGGGCAGCAGGGAGAGAGGATGTTC
CDR3aa: CASSVGQQGERMF
v_gene: TRBV9
j_gene: TRBJ1-2
abundance: NA
d_gene: NA

CDR3nt: TGTGCCAGCAGGGCTACGAACACCGGGGAGCTGTTTTTT
CDR3aa: CASRATNTGELFF
v_gene: TRBV11-3
j_gene: TRBJ2-2
abundance: NA
d_gene: NA

CDR3nt: TGTGCCAGCAGCTTAGCTGCAGGGGACACTGAAGCTTTCTTT
CDR3aa: CASSLAAGDTEAFF
v_gene: TRBV7-9
j_gene: TRBJ1-1
abundance: NA
d_gene: NA

CDR3nt: TGTGCCAGCAGTTTATACGGGGCGACGCAGTATTTT
CDR3aa: CASSLYGATQYF
v_gene: TRBV27
j_gene: TRBJ2-3
abundance: NA
d_gene: NA

CDR3nt: TGTGCCAGTAGTCTCAGGACACTTGCCCTCGAATTAGGTGAGCAGTTCTTC
CDR3aa: CASSLRTLALELGEQFF
v_gene: TRBV19
j_gene: TRBJ2-1
abundance: NA
d_gene: NA

CDR3nt: TGCGCCAGCAGCCAAGTACAGGGAAGTCAGCCCCAGCATTTT
CDR3aa: CASSQVQGSQPQHF
v_gene: TRBV4-1
j_gene: TRBJ1-5
abundance: NA
d_gene: NA